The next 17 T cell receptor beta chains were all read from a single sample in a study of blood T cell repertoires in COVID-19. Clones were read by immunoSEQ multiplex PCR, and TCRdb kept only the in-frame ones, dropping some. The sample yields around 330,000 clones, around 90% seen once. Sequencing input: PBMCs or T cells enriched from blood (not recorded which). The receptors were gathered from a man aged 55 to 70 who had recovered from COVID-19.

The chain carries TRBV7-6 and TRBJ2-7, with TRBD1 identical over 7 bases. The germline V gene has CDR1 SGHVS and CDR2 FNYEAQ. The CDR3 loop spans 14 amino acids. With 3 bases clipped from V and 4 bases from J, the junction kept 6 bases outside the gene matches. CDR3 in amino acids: CASSFQTGPYEQYF. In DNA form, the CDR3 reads TGTGCCAGCAGCTTTCAGACAGGGCCTTACGAGCAGTACTTC.

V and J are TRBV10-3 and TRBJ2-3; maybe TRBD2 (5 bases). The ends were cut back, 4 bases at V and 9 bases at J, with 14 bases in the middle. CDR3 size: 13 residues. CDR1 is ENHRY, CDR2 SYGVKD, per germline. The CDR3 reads CAISVTTSPTQYF. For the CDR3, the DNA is TGTGCCATCAGTGTAACTACTAGTCCCACGCAGTATTTT.

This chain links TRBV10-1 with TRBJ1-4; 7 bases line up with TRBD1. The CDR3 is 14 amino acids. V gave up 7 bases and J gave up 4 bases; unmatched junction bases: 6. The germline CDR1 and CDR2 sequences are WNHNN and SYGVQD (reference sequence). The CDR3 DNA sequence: TGCGCCAGCATTCTGACAGGGTTTAATGAAAAACTGTTTTTT. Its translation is CASILTGFNEKLFF.

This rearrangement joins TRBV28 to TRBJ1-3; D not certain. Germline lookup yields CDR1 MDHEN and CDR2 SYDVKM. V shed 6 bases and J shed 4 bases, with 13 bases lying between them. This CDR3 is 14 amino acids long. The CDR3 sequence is CASSIWRLGNTIYF. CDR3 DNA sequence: TGTGCCAGCAGCATATGGCGGCTAGGAAACACCATATATTTT.

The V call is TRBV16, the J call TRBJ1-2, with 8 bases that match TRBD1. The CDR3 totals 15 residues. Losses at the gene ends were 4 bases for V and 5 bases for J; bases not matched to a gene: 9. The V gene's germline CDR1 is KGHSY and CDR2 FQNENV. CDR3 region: CASSREGQAPYGYTF. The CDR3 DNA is TGTGCCAGCAGCCGGGAGGGACAGGCCCCTTATGGCTACACCTTC. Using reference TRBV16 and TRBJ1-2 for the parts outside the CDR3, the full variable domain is GEEVAQTPKHLVRGEGQKAKLYCAPIKGHSYVFWYQQVLKNEFKFLISFQNENVFDETGMPKERFSAKCLPNSPCSLEIQATKLEDSAVYFCASSREGQAPYGYTFGSGTRLTVV.

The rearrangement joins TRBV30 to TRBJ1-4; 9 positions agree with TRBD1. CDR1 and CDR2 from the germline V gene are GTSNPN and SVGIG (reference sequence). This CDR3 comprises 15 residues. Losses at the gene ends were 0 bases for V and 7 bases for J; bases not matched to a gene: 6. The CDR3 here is CAWSVLGQGSEKLFF. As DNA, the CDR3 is TGTGCCTGGAGTGTACTGGGACAGGGTAGTGAAAAACTGTTTTTT.

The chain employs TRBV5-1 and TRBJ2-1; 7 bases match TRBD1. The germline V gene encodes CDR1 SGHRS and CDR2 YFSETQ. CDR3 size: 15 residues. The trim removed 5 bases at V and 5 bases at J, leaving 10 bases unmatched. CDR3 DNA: TGCGCCAGCAGTTTTCCGGGTCAGGGGGACAATGAGCAGTTCTTC. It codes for CASSFPGQGDNEQFF.

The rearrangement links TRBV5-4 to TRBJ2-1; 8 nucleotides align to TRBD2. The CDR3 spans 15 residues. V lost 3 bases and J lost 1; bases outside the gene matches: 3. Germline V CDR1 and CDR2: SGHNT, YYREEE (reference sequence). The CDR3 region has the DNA TGTGCCAGCAGCTCGGGACTAGTGTCCTACAATGAGCAGTTCTTC. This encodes CASSSGLVSYNEQFF.

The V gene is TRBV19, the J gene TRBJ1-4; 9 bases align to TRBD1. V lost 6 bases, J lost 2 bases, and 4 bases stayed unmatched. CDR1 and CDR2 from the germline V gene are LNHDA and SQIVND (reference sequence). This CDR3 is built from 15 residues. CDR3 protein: CASRGQGGTNEKLFF. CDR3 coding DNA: TGTGCCAGTAGGGGACAGGGAGGCACTAATGAAAAACTGTTTTTT.

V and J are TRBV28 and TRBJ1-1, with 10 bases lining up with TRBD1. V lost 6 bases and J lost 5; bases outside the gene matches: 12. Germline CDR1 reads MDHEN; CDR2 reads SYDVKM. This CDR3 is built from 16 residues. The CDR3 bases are TGTGCCAGCAGACACTCGGGACAGGGGTATCAAACTGAAGCTTTCTTT. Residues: CASRHSGQGYQTEAFF. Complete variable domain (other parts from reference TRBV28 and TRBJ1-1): DVKVTQSSRYLVKRTGEKVFLECVQDMDHENMFWYRQDPGLGLRLIYFSYDVKMKEKGDIPEGYSVSREKKERFSLILESASTNQTSMYLCASRHSGQGYQTEAFFGQGTRLTVV.

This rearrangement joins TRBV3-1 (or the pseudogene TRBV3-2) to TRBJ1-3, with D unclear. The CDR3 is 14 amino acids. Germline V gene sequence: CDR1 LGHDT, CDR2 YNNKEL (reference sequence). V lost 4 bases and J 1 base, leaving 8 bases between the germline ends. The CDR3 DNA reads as TGTGCCAGCAGCCTTCTGAGTTCTGGAAACACCATATATTTT. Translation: CASSLLSSGNTIYF.

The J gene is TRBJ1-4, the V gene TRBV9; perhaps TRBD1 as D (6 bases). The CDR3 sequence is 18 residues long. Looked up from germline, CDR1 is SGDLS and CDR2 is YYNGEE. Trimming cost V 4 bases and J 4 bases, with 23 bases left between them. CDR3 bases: TGTGCCAGCAGCCCGCGGGCAGGGGAAAGGGTAAATAATGAAAAACTGTTTTTT. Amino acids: CASSPRAGERVNNEKLFF. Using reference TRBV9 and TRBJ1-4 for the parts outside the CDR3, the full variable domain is DSGVTQTPKHLITATGQRVTLRCSPRSGDLSVYWYQQSLDQGLQFLIQYYNGEERAKGNILERFSAQQFPDLHSELNLSSLELGDSALYFCASSPRAGERVNNEKLFFGSGTQLSVL.

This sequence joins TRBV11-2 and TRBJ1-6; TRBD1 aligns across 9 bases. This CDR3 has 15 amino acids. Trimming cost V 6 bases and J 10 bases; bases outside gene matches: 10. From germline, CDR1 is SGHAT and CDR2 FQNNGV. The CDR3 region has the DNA TGTGCCAGCAGTTTTACCGGGACAGGGATGTCACCCCTCCACTTT. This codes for CASSFTGTGMSPLHF.

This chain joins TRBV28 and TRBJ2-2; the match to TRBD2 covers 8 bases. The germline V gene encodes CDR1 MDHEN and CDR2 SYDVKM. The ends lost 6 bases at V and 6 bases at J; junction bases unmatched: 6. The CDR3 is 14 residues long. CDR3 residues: CASSAWTSPGELFF. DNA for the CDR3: TGTGCCAGCAGCGCTTGGACTAGCCCCGGGGAGCTGTTTTTT.

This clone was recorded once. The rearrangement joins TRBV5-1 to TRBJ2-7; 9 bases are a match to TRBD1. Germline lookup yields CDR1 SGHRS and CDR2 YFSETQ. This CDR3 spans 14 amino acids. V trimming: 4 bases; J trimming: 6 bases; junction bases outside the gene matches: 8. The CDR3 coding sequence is TGCGCCAGCAGCCGGGGGGACAGGGCGGGCGAGCAGTACTTC. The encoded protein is CASSRGDRAGEQYF.

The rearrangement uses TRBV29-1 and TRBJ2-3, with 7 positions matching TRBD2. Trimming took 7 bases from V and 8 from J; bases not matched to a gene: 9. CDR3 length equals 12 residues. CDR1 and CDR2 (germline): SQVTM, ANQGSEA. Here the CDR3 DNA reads TGCAGCGGGGGGGGTTCACAGGTTACGCAGTATTTT. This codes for CSGGGSQVTQYF.

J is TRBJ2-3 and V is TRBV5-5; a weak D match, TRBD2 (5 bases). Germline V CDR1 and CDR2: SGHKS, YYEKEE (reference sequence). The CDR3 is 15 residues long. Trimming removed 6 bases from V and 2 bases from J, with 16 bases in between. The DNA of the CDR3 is TGTGCCAGCACCTTATACAGCGGACCCACAGATACGCAGTATTTT. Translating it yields CASTLYSGPTDTQYF.